A selection of T cell receptor beta chains follows, all from one sample in a study of blood T cell repertoires in COVID-19. The table came from immunoSEQ multiplex PCR; TCRdb's copy has only in-frame clones and leaves some out. This table has fewer than 95,000 clones, about 78% appearing once. The sequenced sample consisted of peripheral blood. These TCRs come from an elderly woman with acute or convalescent COVID-19. Each CDR3 is given with its conserved first and last residue. The D gene is left open where the match is weak. Clone size is stated in some rows and not others, as once, few, many or a class when expanded.

j_call	clone_size	d_call	v_call	cdr3_aa	cdr3_nt
TRBJ2-1	-	-	TRBV20-1	CSASGLAAYNEQFF	TGCAGTGCTAGTGGCCTAGCCGCCTACAATGAGCAGTTCTTC
TRBJ1-1	-	-	TRBV4-1	CASSQFTQANTEAFF	TGCGCCAGCAGCCAATTCACACAGGCGAACACTGAAGCTTTCTTT
TRBJ1-4	-	-	TRBV7-2	CASSLGAGYEKLFF	TGTGCCAGCAGCTTAGGGGCAGGCTATGAAAAACTGTTTTTT
TRBJ2-5	-	-	TRBV3-1/TRBV3-2	CASSHATGPQETQYF	TGTGCCAGCAGCCATGCGACGGGTCCTCAAGAGACCCAGTACTTC
TRBJ2-2	-	TRBD2	TRBV9	CASSVEAGGPASGELFF	TGTGCCAGCAGCGTTGAGGCGGGGGGGCCGGCATCCGGGGAGCTGTTTTTT
TRBJ1-4	-	TRBD1	TRBV5-1	CASSLPEQGLDEKLFF	TGCGCCAGCAGCTTACCCGAACAGGGGTTAGATGAAAAACTGTTTTTT
TRBJ1-1	-	TRBD1	TRBV6-6	CASAGTGENTEAFF	TGTGCCAGCGCCGGGACAGGGGAAAACACTGAAGCTTTCTTT
TRBJ2-7	-	-	TRBV18	CASSPGATSYEQYF	TGTGCCAGCTCACCAGGAGCAACATCCTACGAGCAGTACTTC
TRBJ1-6	-	TRBD1	TRBV2	CASSPGQGGNSPLHF	TGTGCCAGCAGTCCGGGACAGGGAGGCAATTCACCCCTCCACTTT
TRBJ2-3	many	-	TRBV29-1	CSVDQGTRTDTQYF	TGCAGCGTTGATCAGGGGACCCGCACAGATACGCAGTATTTT
TRBJ1-4	-	TRBD1	TRBV19	CASSEQGKGNEKLFF	TGTGCCAGTAGTGAACAGGGGAAGGGGAATGAAAAACTGTTTTTT
TRBJ1-3	few	-	TRBV12-3/TRBV12-4	CARSGDGNTIYF	TGTGCCAGATCAGGGGACGGAAACACCATATATTTT